The 19 T cell receptor beta chains below come from one sample, sequenced in a study of blood T cell repertoires in COVID-19. Using immunoSEQ multiplex PCR, the repertoire was profiled, and TCRdb retains in-frame clones only, with some absent. The sample carries 90,000 to 110,000 clones, about nine tenths recorded once. The sequencing input was peripheral blood. These receptors were obtained from a human donor in a cohort sampled during active COVID-19.

As regards this clone: Relative to the germline gene, one junction end is altered; a read error may explain this. The chain carries TRBV23-1 and TRBJ1-5, with TRBD1 matching 9 bases. TRBV23-1 is placed among ORFs of uncertain function. CDR3 length: 15 amino acids. CDR3 in DNA: TGCGCCAGCACTCAAAGACAGGGGGTCAGTCAGCCCCAGCATTTT. This translates into CASTQRQGVSQPQHF.

J is TRBJ2-2 and V is TRBV7-2; 7 bases fit TRBD1. V shed 5 bases, J shed 6 bases, and the junction held 9 bases outside the gene matches. The germline CDR1 and CDR2 sequences are SGHTA and FQGNSA. The CDR3 runs 15 residues. DNA of the CDR3: TGTGCCAGCAGCGCGGCAGGGGGTTACTCCGGGGAGCTGTTTTTT. Translation gives CASSAAGGYSGELFF.

This chain joins TRBV11-3 and TRBJ2-7; D is unclear. Trimming removed 1 base from V and 1 base from J, with 11 bases in between. Germline assignment: CDR1 SGHNT and CDR2 YENEEA. The CDR3 totals 15 residues. CDR3 in DNA: TGTGCCAGCAGCTTAGGAGGCAGCGATTCCTACGAGCAGTACTTC. Residues: CASSLGGSDSYEQYF.

This chain joins TRBV5-6 and TRBJ1-2; D perhaps matches TRBD1 (6 bases). The CDR3 length is 16 residues. Germline-derived CDR1 and CDR2 are SGHDT and YYEEEE. V shed 2 bases and J shed 8 bases, with 22 bases lying between them. The CDR3 nucleotides are TGTGCCAGCAGCTTCCGGTACAGGGCCCCTATGGTAGGCTACACCTTC. Translating gives CASSFRYRAPMVGYTF.

The CDR3 reads CASSLTRSSGRKLPNEQFF. CDR3 bases: TGTGCCAGCAGCTTAACCCGGTCTAGCGGGAGGAAATTGCCGAATGAGCAGTTCTTC. The chain recombines TRBV7-3 with TRBJ2-1; 11 bases fit TRBD2. The CDR3 sequence is 19 residues long. V dropped 0 bases and J dropped 7; count of bases not matched to a gene: 14. The V gene's germline CDR1 is SGHTA and CDR2 FQGTGA. Drawing the rest from reference TRBV7-3 and TRBJ2-1, the complete variable domain is GAGVSQTPSNKVTEKGKYVELRCDPISGHTALYWYRQSLGQGPEFLIYFQGTGAADDSGLPNDRFFAVRPEGSVSTLKIQRTERGDSAVYLCASSLTRSSGRKLPNEQFFGPGTRLTVL.

This clone was found once. The rearrangement links TRBV5-5 to TRBJ1-3; tentatively, D is TRBD1 (6 bases). The V and J ends lost 3 bases and 0 bases respectively, with 10 bases between them. The CDR3 is 15 amino acids. Germline V gene data show CDR1 as SGHKS and CDR2 as YYEKEE (reference sequence). CDR3 residues: CASSYTGTSGNTIYF. Written as DNA, the CDR3 is TGTGCCAGCAGCTATACAGGGACCTCTGGAAACACCATATATTTT.

The chain uses TRBV28 and TRBJ1-6; D is unclear. The CDR3 totals 14 residues. Germline CDR1 is MDHEN and CDR2 is SYDVKM. Trimming stripped 3 bases from V and 5 bases from J, with 8 bases between. The CDR3: CASSFSQNNSPLHF. The CDR3 bases are TGTGCCAGCAGTTTTTCCCAGAATAATTCACCCCTCCACTTT.

The chain couples TRBV5-1 to TRBJ2-5; TRBD2 matches at 14 bases. Looked up from germline, CDR1 is SGHRS and CDR2 is YFSETQ. Germline trimming cut 1 base from V and 5 bases from J; bases unmatched to any gene: 7. The CDR3 extends over 17 amino acids. DNA of the CDR3: TGCGCCAGCAGCTTGCGACTAGCGGGAGGGCCGGGGGAGACCCAGTACTTC. This gives the protein CASSLRLAGGPGETQYF.

The CDR3 reads CASSFGQGPNTEAFF. In DNA form, the CDR3 reads TGTGCCAGCAGCTTTGGACAGGGACCGAACACTGAAGCTTTCTTT. The J gene is TRBJ1-1, the V gene TRBV7-9, with 8 bases aligning to TRBD1. V gave up 3 bases and J gave up 1 base; unmatched junction bases: 4. This CDR3 has 15 residues. CDR1 and CDR2 from the germline V gene are SEHNR and FQNEAQ (reference sequence).

The chain joins TRBV9 to TRBJ1-1; 10 bases map to TRBD1. CDR3 length: 16 amino acids. The V segment lost 3 bases and the J segment 4 bases; nucleotides outside the gene matches: 9. In germline, CDR1 is SGDLS, CDR2 YYNGEE. CDR3 protein: CASSGSGQGVSTEAFF. The CDR3, as DNA: TGTGCCAGCAGCGGTAGTGGACAGGGGGTTAGCACTGAAGCTTTCTTT.

The V gene is TRBV25-1, the J gene TRBJ2-2; D gene unclear. Germline CDR1 MGHDK, CDR2 SYGVNS. V lost 7 bases, J lost 6 bases, and 15 bases lay in between. CDR3 length: 14 amino acids. Written as DNA, the CDR3 is TGTGCCAGCACTCCGACTGGCTATCCCGGGGAGCTGTTTTTT. Its protein product is CASTPTGYPGELFF.

This clone was found once. The chain combines TRBV12-3 or TRBV12-4 with TRBJ2-7; D is ambiguous. Trimming took off 3 bases at V and 6 bases at J, with 9 bases between the two ends. The CDR3 contains 12 residues. CDR3 loop: CASSFSFLEQYF. The CDR3 bases are TGTGCCAGCAGTTTCTCCTTCCTCGAGCAGTACTTC.

V is TRBV19 and J is TRBJ2-1, with 7 bases identical to TRBD1. The germline V gene has CDR1 LNHDA and CDR2 SQIVND (reference sequence). CDR3 length: 15 residues. Losses at the gene ends were 5 bases for V and 7 bases for J; bases not matched to a gene: 11. In DNA form, the CDR3 reads TGTGCCAGTAGTTTCCCCGGGACAGCCCATAATGAGCAGTTCTTC. As protein: CASSFPGTAHNEQFF.

The chain uses TRBV10-3 and TRBJ2-4; no clear D gene. V was clipped by 2 bases and J by 6 bases, with 5 bases between them. Per germline, CDR1 ENHRY and CDR2 SYGVKD. This CDR3 has 12 residues. The CDR3 loop is CAISETGNIQYF. DNA for the CDR3: TGTGCCATCAGTGAGACGGGAAACATTCAGTACTTC.

The rearrangement links TRBV18 to TRBJ2-7; 11 bases agree with TRBD1. The J segment lost 6 bases and the V segment lost 4 bases, leaving 5 bases of the junction unmatched. The CDR3 is made up of 14 amino acids. CDR1 is KGHSH, CDR2 LQKENI, per germline. The CDR3 DNA reads as TGTGCCAGCTCACTTTCCGGGACAGGGGGCGAGCAGTACTTC. It codes for CASSLSGTGGEQYF.

CDR3 in amino acids: CASSSTGTGNPYEQYF. The CDR3 DNA reads TGTGCCAGCAGTTCTACGGGGACAGGGAACCCCTACGAGCAGTACTTC. The genes are TRBV27 and TRBJ2-7, with TRBD1 identical over 9 bases. Trimming removed 4 bases from V and 2 bases from J; junction bases left unmatched: 9. CDR1 MNHEY and CDR2 SMNVEV come from the germline V gene (reference sequence). There are 16 residues in the CDR3.

The chain has TRBV3-1 (or the pseudogene TRBV3-2) and TRBJ2-5; 7 bases are shared with TRBD2. The V gene end was trimmed by 3 bases and the J gene end by 4 bases; junction bases not matched to a gene: 14. The CDR3 is 17 amino acids. Germline V CDR1 and CDR2: LGHDT, YNNKEL (reference sequence). The CDR3 region has the DNA TGTGCCAGCAGCCATCGCGTCGCAGCGGGGCTTAGAGAGACCCAGTACTTC. Its translation is CASSHRVAAGLRETQYF.

The CDR3 DNA reads as TGTGCCAGCAGCTTAGCAGGGGTGGACTATGGCTACACCTTC. This sequence encodes CASSLAGVDYGYTF. The chain is built from TRBV7-8 and TRBJ1-2; a weak D match, TRBD1 (5 bases). Trimming stripped 0 bases from V and 3 bases from J, with 8 bases between. The CDR3 contains 14 residues. Germline CDR1 SGHVS, CDR2 FQNEAQ. Combining the CDR3 with reference TRBV7-8 and TRBJ1-2 gives the whole variable domain GAGVSQSPRYKVAKRGQDVALRCDPISGHVSLFWYQQALGQGPEFLTYFQNEAQLDKSGLPSDRFFAERPEGSVSTLKIQRTQQEDSAVYLCASSLAGVDYGYTFGSGTRLTVV.

This chain uses TRBV2 with TRBJ1-2, with D perhaps matching TRBD1 (5 bases). This CDR3 comprises 14 residues. V lost 4 bases to trimming and J lost 2 bases, with 11 bases between them. Germline values: CDR1 SNHLY, CDR2 FYNNEI. CDR3: CASSGGQENYGYTF. CDR3 in DNA: TGTGCCAGCAGTGGAGGACAAGAGAACTATGGCTACACCTTC.